What follows are 12 T cell receptor beta chains derived from one specimen sequenced in a study of blood T cell repertoires in COVID-19. The repertoire was sequenced with immunoSEQ multiplex PCR; TCRdb's copy has only in-frame clones and lacks some. This table holds some 190,000 clones, 86% found once. Input material: PBMCs or T cells enriched from blood (not recorded which). The receptors come from a man in his forties or fifties with acute COVID-19.

The rearrangement uses TRBV9 and TRBJ2-1, with D unresolved. The ends were cut back, 5 bases at V and 4 bases at J, with 10 bases in the middle. The CDR3 totals 13 residues. Germline values: CDR1 SGDLS, CDR2 YYNGEE. The CDR3 sequence is CASSPLQYNEQFF. CDR3 coding DNA: TGTGCCAGCAGTCCCCTCCAGTACAATGAGCAGTTCTTC.

The rearrangement uses TRBV28 and TRBJ2-5; 11 positions agree with TRBD2. The V gene's germline CDR1 is MDHEN and CDR2 SYDVKM. This CDR3 has 15 amino acids. J was trimmed by 7 bases and V by 6 bases; bases with no gene match: 10. CDR3 DNA sequence: TGTGCCAGCAGGAAGACTAGCGGGATGTCTGGGACCCAGTACTTC. Amino acids: CASRKTSGMSGTQYF.

V usage is TRBV9 and J usage is TRBJ2-5; D is perhaps TRBD2 (6 bases). CDR3 length equals 14 residues. The V and J ends lost 6 bases and 4 bases respectively, with 16 bases between them. Germline V gene sequence: CDR1 SGDLS, CDR2 YYNGEE. The CDR3 spells CASTLRDFPETQYF. For the CDR3, the DNA is TGTGCCAGCACCTTACGGGACTTCCCAGAGACCCAGTACTTC.

Remarks on this clone: Its ends do not fully match the called genes, so a read error is possible. The chain is built from TRBV12-3 or TRBV12-4 and TRBJ2-1; D unclear. This CDR3 is 13 amino acids long. The CDR3 sequence: CASYLSLYDEQFF. The DNA for the CDR3 is TGTGCCAGCTATCTCTCACTCTACGATGAGCAGTTCTTC.

The rearrangement links TRBV21-1 to TRBJ1-2; the listed D gene, TRBD1, was not tested against the DNA. TRBV21-1 is a documented pseudogene. The CDR3 contains 17 residues. This CDR3 reads CASSPRRTGLTNYGYTF. The CDR3 DNA follows: TGTGCCAGCAGCCCCCGGAGGACAGGCCTTACTAACTATGGCTACACCTTC.

The chain carries TRBV5-4 and TRBJ2-7, with 7 bases that match TRBD2. The ends lost 4 bases at V and 4 bases at J; junction bases unmatched: 8. Germline V gives CDR1 SGHNT, CDR2 YYREEE (reference sequence). This CDR3 spans 14 amino acids. The CDR3: CASSHVGRAYEQYF. CDR3 nucleotides: TGTGCCAGCAGCCACGTAGGGAGGGCGTACGAGCAGTACTTC.

J is TRBJ2-1 and V is TRBV28; D may be TRBD2 (6 bases). The CDR3 is made up of 14 amino acids. CDR1 is MDHEN and CDR2 is SYDVKM in the germline V gene. V lost 7 bases, J lost 0 bases, and 10 bases lay in between. The CDR3 here is CASTPGLSYNEQFF. The CDR3 DNA is TGTGCCAGCACCCCGGGACTCTCCTACAATGAGCAGTTCTTC.

CDR3 DNA: TGTGCCACCAGTCCCGCTCCCGCCGGGGAGCAGTACTTC. Protein sequence: CATSPAPAGEQYF. The chain links TRBV24-1 to TRBJ2-7, with unresolved D. Germline CDR1 KGHDR, CDR2 SFDVKD. Trimming took 6 bases from V and 7 from J, leaving 15 bases between them. CDR3 size: 13 residues.

V is TRBV10-3 and J is TRBJ1-2; 7 bases align to TRBD1. The CDR3 has 14 residues. Germline V gives CDR1 ENHRY, CDR2 SYGVKD. The ends lost 6 bases at V and 3 bases at J; junction bases unmatched: 7. The CDR3 nucleotides read TGTGCCATCAGGCCGGGACAGAGGGACTATGGCTACACCTTC. Translated, it gives CAIRPGQRDYGYTF.

The chain recombines TRBV14 with TRBJ2-7, with D possibly TRBD2 on 5 matching bases. Between the trimmed V and J ends, which lost 0 bases and 7 bases, there was a span of 22 bases. Germline V gene data show CDR1 as SGHDN and CDR2 as FVKESK. This CDR3 is built from 17 residues. The CDR3 DNA is TGTGCCAGCAGCCAAGATCGGTGGTCTGGACTCCCGGAAGAGCAGTACTTC. Encoded protein: CASSQDRWSGLPEEQYF.

This clone was seen only once. The gene calls are TRBV6-5 and TRBJ1-2, with D possibly matching TRBD1 (6 bases). Per germline, CDR1 MNHEY and CDR2 SVGAGI. Trimming shortened V by 4 bases and J by 4 bases, and 10 bases separated the two germline ends. The CDR3 is 13 residues long. This CDR3 reads CASSFAQGYGYTF. CDR3 nucleotides: TGTGCCAGCAGTTTCGCACAGGGCTATGGCTACACCTTC.

This chain uses TRBV30 with TRBJ1-5; D gene unclear. The CDR3 covers 14 residues. Trimming removed 6 bases at V and 0 bases at J, with 12 bases between. Germline lookup yields CDR1 GTSNPN and CDR2 SVGIG (reference sequence). The CDR3 loop is CACTDQTSNQPQHF. The CDR3 DNA reads as TGTGCCTGTACAGACCAGACTAGCAATCAGCCCCAGCATTTT.